The source of this TCR beta chain is a study of T cell responses to AZD1222 COVID-19 vaccine. Sequencing was performed with immunoSEQ multiplex PCR; in TCRdb, only in-frame clones are kept and a portion is missing. The table includes approximately 94,000 clones, about 87% detected once. Trimming pared 6 bases from V and 6 bases from J, leaving 11 bases between. The germline gives CDR1 SQVTM, CDR2 ANQGSEA. The CDR3 consists of 11 residues. Material: peripheral blood, obtained on day 0 of MenACWY control vaccination. This clonotype was sampled from an adult in good health. The chain links TRBV29-1 to TRBJ1-1; D call uncertain. CDR3 loop: CSVTEAPEAFF. The CDR3 bases are TGCAGCGTCACGGAAGCTCCTGAAGCTTTCTTT.